This entry is about one TCR beta chain. V was pared by 7 bases and J by 4 bases, with 7 bases of the junction left unmatched. The CDR3 extends over 14 amino acids. Germline V lookup: CDR1 MNHEY, CDR2 SMNVEV (reference sequence). The data were taken from a study of cytomegalovirus exposure and HLA in healthy donors. Sequencing used immunoSEQ multiplex PCR; TCRdb keeps in-frame clones, though not all of them. Altogether 60,000 to 65,000 clones are present, 96% being singletons, with the ten largest covering approximately 1%. Sequencing was carried out using PBMCs. The rearrangement uses TRBV27 and TRBJ2-3; 8 nucleotides align to TRBD2. The receptor comes from a woman aged 18-29 years in good health and CMV-seronegative. CDR3: CASTPGGGSDTQYF. CDR3 coding DNA: TGTGCCAGCACCCCTGGCGGGGGGTCAGATACGCAGTATTTT.